What follows are 22 T cell receptor beta chains derived from one specimen sequenced in a study of blood T cells in healthy people across ages. Next came a second PCR, run for about 7 to 12 cycles, which used a sample-barcoded 5' primer along with a J-beta primer mix. One entry per CDR3 protein, called by TCRdb with MiXCR from the 5' RACE reads. The sample has roughly 2 million distinct CDR3 sequences, around half seen once. Material: blood. All receptors come from a middle-aged woman in good health.

This clonotype was detected a few times. V usage is TRBV9 and J usage is TRBJ2-1, with 8 bases that match TRBD2. This CDR3 comprises 17 residues. Germline V gene data show CDR1 as SGDLS and CDR2 as YYNGEE. V lost 1 base, J lost 6 bases, and 12 bases stayed unmatched. The CDR3 sequence is CASSVRPAGGASNEQFF. CDR3 coding DNA: TGTGCCAGCAGCGTACGTCCTGCCGGGGGGGCGAGCAATGAGCAGTTCTTC.

The chain employs TRBV7-8 and TRBJ2-1; 11 bases are shared with TRBD2. The J call is doubtful: the DNA matches TRBJ2-7 better. This CDR3 has 19 amino acids. CDR1 and CDR2 from the germline V gene are SGHVS and FQNEAQ. The CDR3 here is CASSFRRRGSGGDFYEQYF. The CDR3 coding sequence is TGTGCCAGCAGCTTTCGGAGGCGAGGTAGCGGGGGGGACTTCTACGAGCAGTACTTC.

This chain connects TRBV6-6 to TRBJ1-5; D is uncertain. Trimming left V 0 bases short and J 2 bases short, with 14 bases between. Germline CDR1 MNHNY, CDR2 SVGAGI (reference sequence). The CDR3 covers 17 residues. DNA for the CDR3: TGTGCCAGCAGTTACTCGATCCCTGGGAGCGGCAATCAGCCCCAGCATTTT. Translating gives CASSYSIPGSGNQPQHF.

This clonotype appeared a few times. A read error may account for a junction end that differs from germline. The CDR3 nucleotides read TGCGCCAGCAGCTTCGGACTAGCGGGGGGGTACAATGAGCAGTTCTTC. Its protein is CASSFGLAGGYNEQFF. The rearrangement joins TRBV6-6 to TRBJ2-1; 15 positions agree with TRBD2. This CDR3 is built from 16 residues. Germline V lookup: CDR1 MNHNY, CDR2 SVGAGI (reference sequence).

As DNA, the CDR3 is TGTGCCAGCAGAGATACAGGGGGCAATAGCTGGGTCTCTGGGGCCAACGTCCTGACTTTC. Its translation: CASRDTGGNSWVSGANVLTF. The chain carries TRBV6-1 and TRBJ2-6; TRBD1 agrees at 9 bases. This CDR3 region has 20 residues. Trimming cost V 6 bases and J 0 bases; bases outside gene matches: 15. The germline gives CDR1 MNHNS, CDR2 SASEGT.

J is TRBJ2-7 and V is TRBV6-6; 11 positions agree with TRBD2. This CDR3 is 14 amino acids long. The V gene end was trimmed by 4 bases and the J gene end by 10 bases; junction bases not matched to a gene: 9. The germline V gene encodes CDR1 MNHNY and CDR2 SVGAGI (reference sequence). CDR3 DNA sequence: TGTGCCAGCAGTTCCGGGACTAGCGGAGTCACCCAGTACTTC. Protein sequence: CASSSGTSGVTQYF.

This clonotype was picked up a small number of times. This CDR3 reads CASSSTGYTEAFF. CDR3 DNA: TGTGCCAGCAGCTCTACAGGGTACACTGAAGCTTTCTTT. This rearrangement joins TRBV11-2 to TRBJ1-1; D is possibly TRBD1 (6 bases). This CDR3 contains 13 residues. Trimming took 4 bases from V and 3 from J, leaving 9 bases between them. Germline CDR1 SGHAT, CDR2 FQNNGV.

Concerning this clonotype itself: An end of the junction does not agree with germline; a read error may underlie this. J is TRBJ2-1 and V is TRBV29-1; TRBD2 matches 13 bases. The CDR3 runs to 17 residues. The germline gives CDR1 SQVTM, CDR2 ANQGSEA. CDR3 bases: TGCAGCTACCGGACTAGCGGGGGTCTTAGCTCCTACGATGAGCAGTTCTTC. Translated, it gives CSYRTSGGLSSYDEQFF.

This clonotype was detected a few times. The chain combines TRBV24-1 with TRBJ2-3; D perhaps matches TRBD1 (6 bases). The CDR3 sequence is 16 residues long. V lost 2 bases to trimming and J lost 6 bases, with 17 bases between them. Germline CDR1 KGHDR, CDR2 SFDVKD. The CDR3 sequence: CATSDSRSDSVDTQYF. The DNA of the CDR3 is TGTGCCACCAGTGATTCCCGATCGGACAGTGTGGATACGCAGTATTTT.

The table lists this clonotype with a few counts. The chain joins TRBV27 to TRBJ1-1, with a possible D match to TRBD1 (6 bases). CDR1 is MNHEY and CDR2 is SMNVEV in the germline V gene (reference sequence). Deletions cut 1 base from V and 3 bases from J, with 12 bases between. The CDR3 is 15 residues long. CDR3 DNA sequence: TGTGCCAGCAGTTTATTAGGGCAGGGGTACACTGAAGCTTTCTTT. As protein: CASSLLGQGYTEAFF.

This clonotype was counted a few times. The V call is TRBV28, the J call TRBJ2-1; 8 positions agree with TRBD2. Germline CDR1 MDHEN, CDR2 SYDVKM. V was pared by 6 bases and J by 9 bases, with 16 bases of the junction left unmatched. CDR3 length: 16 amino acids. CDR3 DNA: TGTGCCAGCAGCCGATCCGGGACTAGTCAGTCTAGTGAGCAGTTCTTC. Amino acids: CASSRSGTSQSSEQFF.

This clonotype was picked up a small number of times. This chain connects TRBV28 to TRBJ2-5; D call uncertain. V shed 5 bases and J shed 11 bases, with 12 bases lying between them. The CDR3 covers 11 residues. Germline V lookup: CDR1 MDHEN, CDR2 SYDVKM. For the CDR3, the DNA is TGTGCCAGCAGTCAACACACCGGACAGTACTTC. It is translated as CASSQHTGQYF.

This clonotype was observed a handful of times. This sequence joins TRBV7-2 and TRBJ2-7; 8 bases agree with TRBD2. The CDR3 length is 14 residues. Unmatched junction bases numbered 6, after V lost 2 bases and J lost 6 bases. Germline V CDR1 and CDR2: SGHTA, FQGNSA. The CDR3 loop is CASSLIPGGGEQYF. The CDR3 nucleotides are TGTGCCAGCAGCTTAATCCCCGGGGGGGGCGAGCAGTACTTC.

This clonotype occurred a few times. The chain couples TRBV28 to TRBJ2-5, with D maybe TRBD2 (6 bases). The V end was cut by 8 bases, the J end by 5 bases, with 15 bases between. Germline V gene sequence: CDR1 MDHEN, CDR2 SYDVKM. CDR3 length equals 13 residues. The CDR3 DNA is TGTGCCAGCGGCCGTGCGGGAAGGGAGACCCAGTACTTC. It translates to CASGRAGRETQYF.

This clonotype was observed a handful of times. The rearrangement uses TRBV10-1 and TRBJ2-1, with 8 bases identical to TRBD1. Germline CDR1 WNHNN, CDR2 SYGVQD (reference sequence). The CDR3 runs to 15 residues. V was clipped by 5 bases and J by 2 bases; unmatched bases: 5. The CDR3 region is CASSNTGGPYNEQFF. Here the CDR3 DNA reads TGCGCCAGCAGTAACACAGGGGGACCCTACAATGAGCAGTTCTTC.

V is TRBV20-1 and J is TRBJ1-5; no firm D call. The germline V and J ends were trimmed by 3 bases and 6 bases, with 6 bases remaining between them. CDR1 and CDR2 from the germline V gene are DFQATT and SNEGSKA (reference sequence). The CDR3 extends over 11 amino acids. CDR3 nucleotide sequence: TGCAGTGCTAGTTCCGGTCAGCCCCAGCATTTT. As protein: CSASSGQPQHF.

The chain uses TRBV6-1 and TRBJ1-4, with D tentatively TRBD1 (5 bases). The germline gives CDR1 MNHNS, CDR2 SASEGT. The CDR3 totals 14 residues. V gave up 6 bases and J gave up 8 bases, with 16 bases separating them. The CDR3 DNA sequence: TGTGCCAGCAGAGAAAGGGACGAAAGCGAAAAACTGTTTTTT. The encoded protein is CASRERDESEKLFF.

This clonotype has only a few counts. The chain has TRBV7-2 and TRBJ2-3; no reliable D call. The CDR3 extends over 16 amino acids. Between the trimmed V and J ends, which lost 1 base and 1 base, there was a span of 12 bases. Looked up from germline, CDR1 is SGHTA and CDR2 is FQGNSA. In DNA form, the CDR3 reads TGTGCCAGCAGCTTAGTAGGATCTAGTGGCACAGATACGCAGTATTTT. Its translation is CASSLVGSSGTDTQYF.

This clonotype came up once. The V gene is TRBV5-1, the J gene TRBJ2-5; 14 nucleotides agree with TRBD2. Germline CDR1 is SGHRS and CDR2 is YFSETQ. V shed 3 bases, J shed 2 bases, and the junction held 15 bases outside the gene matches. The CDR3 is 20 residues long. In DNA, the CDR3 is TGCGCCAGCAGCTATTTCTCATTAAGGACTAGCGGGGGGTCACAAGAGACCCAGTACTTC. This codes for CASSYFSLRTSGGSQETQYF.

The J gene is TRBJ1-2, the V gene TRBV20-1, with 10 nucleotides matching TRBD1. V dropped 3 bases and J dropped 5; count of bases not matched to a gene: 3. The CDR3 has 13 residues. The germline V gene has CDR1 DFQATT and CDR2 SNEGSKA (reference sequence). The CDR3 spells CSARGTGEYGYTF. CDR3 coding DNA: TGCAGTGCTAGGGGGACAGGGGAATATGGCTACACCTTC.

This clonotype turned up a few times. This chain uses TRBV7-2 with TRBJ2-5; possibly TRBD1 for D (7 bases). V was trimmed by 5 bases and J by 5 bases, leaving 12 bases between them. CDR3 length: 13 amino acids. Germline-derived CDR1 and CDR2 are SGHTA and FQGNSA. For the CDR3, the DNA is TGTGCCAGCAGCCGCAGGGGGGCGGAGACCCAGTACTTC. It is translated as CASSRRGAETQYF.

This sequence joins TRBV21-1 and TRBJ2-6; TRBD1 is taken as the D call from the table, unchecked against the DNA. TRBV21-1 is a recognized pseudogene. This CDR3 is built from 18 residues. CDR3 nucleotides: TGTGCCAGCAGCGCTCAGGGACAGGGGGAGAATGGGGCCAACGTCCTGACTTTC. Protein sequence: CASSAQGQGENGANVLTF.